These 5 T cell receptor beta chains originate from one sample sequenced in a study of regulatory T cells in long-lasting Graves disease. iRepertoire HTBI primers and Arm-PCR of CDR3 regions built TCR beta libraries. MiXCR was run by TCRdb on the multiplex PCR reads, yielding one entry per CDR3 protein. Found here are approximately 380,000 distinct CDR3 sequences, less than 25% of them singletons; the top ten hold around 20%. Regarding time point: persistent/refractory GD, antithyroid drugs over 5 years with positive TRAb. Scientists built the TCR library using RNA that was extracted from PBMCs. Material: peripheral blood mononuclear cells (PBMCs), obtained when the disease was refractory, from a patient treated with antithyroid drugs. The receptors here all came from a female donor with Graves disease.

This clonotype was seen ten or more times. J is TRBJ2-7 and V is TRBV2; D might be TRBD2 (5 bases). Trimming shortened V by 4 bases and J by 5 bases, and 6 bases separated the two germline ends. Germline-derived CDR1 and CDR2 are SNHLY and FYNNEI. There are 11 residues in the CDR3. The CDR3 loop is CASSGENEQYF. The CDR3 DNA reads TGTGCCAGCAGTGGGGAGAACGAGCAGTACTTC.

The V gene is TRBV6-2 or TRBV6-3, the J gene TRBJ1-2; D is uncertain. Germline CDR1 is MNHEY and CDR2 is SVGEGT. CDR3 size: 13 residues. V lost 0 bases to trimming and J lost 4 bases, with 6 bases between them. The CDR3 DNA follows: TGTGCCAGCAGTTACTCGTTGGCCTATGGCTACACCTTC. Translated: CASSYSLAYGYTF.

The CDR3 reads CASSLQGGPPGELFF. The CDR3 coding sequence is TGCGCCAGCAGCTTGCAGGGGGGCCCGCCTGGGGAGCTGTTTTTT. The chain carries TRBV5-1 and TRBJ2-2; possible D gene TRBD1, 7 bases. The CDR3 sequence is 15 residues long. With 1 base removed from V and 8 bases from J, the gap between germline ends came to 15 bases. Germline loops: CDR1 SGHRS, CDR2 YFSETQ.

This clonotype was observed a few times. The chain uses TRBV30 and TRBJ1-4, with D possibly being TRBD1 (5 bases). The germline V gene encodes CDR1 GTSNPN and CDR2 SVGIG (reference sequence). This CDR3 region has 13 residues. V shed 2 bases and J shed 3 bases, with 7 bases lying between them. The CDR3 region is CAWSTGANEKLFF. The CDR3 bases are TGTGCCTGGAGTACAGGAGCTAATGAAAAACTGTTTTTT. Combining the CDR3 with reference TRBV30 and TRBJ1-4 gives the whole variable domain SQTIHQWPATLVQPVGSPLSLECTVEGTSNPNLYWYRQAAGRGLQLLFYSVGIGQISSEVPQNLSASRPQDRQFILSSKKLLLSDSGFYLCAWSTGANEKLFFGSGTQLSVL.

This clonotype was seen a few times. The germline gene is not matched at one end of the junction; a read error may be the cause. V is TRBV7-9 and J is TRBJ2-1, with 12 bases that match TRBD2. In germline, CDR1 is SEHNR, CDR2 FQNEAQ (reference sequence). The CDR3 is made up of 15 amino acids. CDR3 in DNA: TGTGCCAGCAGCCTAGCGGGAGGGTACGACAATGAGCAGTTCTTC. This sequence encodes CASSLAGGYDNEQFF.